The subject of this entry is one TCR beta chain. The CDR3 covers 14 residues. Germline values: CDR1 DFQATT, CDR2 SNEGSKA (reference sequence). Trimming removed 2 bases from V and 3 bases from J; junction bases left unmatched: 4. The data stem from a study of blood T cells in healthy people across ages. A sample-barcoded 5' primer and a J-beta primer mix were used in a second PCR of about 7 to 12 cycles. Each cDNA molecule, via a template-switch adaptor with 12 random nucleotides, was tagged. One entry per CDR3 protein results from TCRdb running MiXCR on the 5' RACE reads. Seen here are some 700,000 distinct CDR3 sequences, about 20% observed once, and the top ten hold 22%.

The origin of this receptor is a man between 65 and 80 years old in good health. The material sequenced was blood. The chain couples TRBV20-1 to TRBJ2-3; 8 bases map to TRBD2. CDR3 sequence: CSARSSGGTDTQYF. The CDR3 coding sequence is TGCAGTGCTAGATCCAGCGGGGGAACAGATACGCAGTATTTT.